This T cell receptor beta chain stems from a study of molecular identifiers for immune sequencing clone quantification. A note on this clonotype: The antigen is not known. Germline and junction disagree at one end, which may indicate a read error.

Previously described methods and listed TCR primers were employed for the bulk TCR libraries. TCRdb redid the calling of the PCR reads with MiXCR, one entry per CDR3 protein. The top ten clones hold around 1.9% of a sample with about 54,000 distinct CDR3 sequences, about 23% of them seen once. Naive CD8 T cells, phenotype CD8+CD4-CCR7+CD45RA+, were sorted. The CDR3 is 15 residues long. CDR1 is SGHVS and CDR2 is FQNEAQ in the germline V gene. Regarding the study as a whole: Single-cell amounts of spiked Jurkat TCR RNA were reportedly detectable among about a million naive cells. Naive cells had under 1% of molecules in clones above 20 RNA copies, effectors over 99%.

The V gene is TRBV7-8, the J gene TRBJ2-5; TRBD2 might be the D (5 bases). The source material was naive CD8+ T cells from blood, with Jurkat cell RNA spiked in. Subset in this sample: FACS-sorted CD8+CD4-CCR7+CD45RA+ naive T cells. The sequence was obtained from a human donor in good health. Some libraries in this study had Jurkat cell RNA spiked in. CDR3 residues: CASSSWTESQETQYF. In nucleotides, the CDR3 is TGTGCCAGCAGCTCATGGACTGAATCCCAAGAGACGCAGTACTTC.